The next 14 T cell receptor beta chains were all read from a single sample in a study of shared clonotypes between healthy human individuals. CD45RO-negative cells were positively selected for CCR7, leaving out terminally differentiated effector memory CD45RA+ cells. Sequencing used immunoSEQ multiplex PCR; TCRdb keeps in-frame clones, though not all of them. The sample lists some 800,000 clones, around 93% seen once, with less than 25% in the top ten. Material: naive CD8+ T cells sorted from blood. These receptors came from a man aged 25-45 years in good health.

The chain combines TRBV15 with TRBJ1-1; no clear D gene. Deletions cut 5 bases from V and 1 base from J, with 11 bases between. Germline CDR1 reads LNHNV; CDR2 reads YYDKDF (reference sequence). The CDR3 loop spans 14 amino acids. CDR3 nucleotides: TGTGCCACCAGCGATCCTACACGGAACACTGAAGCTTTCTTT. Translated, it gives CATSDPTRNTEAFF.

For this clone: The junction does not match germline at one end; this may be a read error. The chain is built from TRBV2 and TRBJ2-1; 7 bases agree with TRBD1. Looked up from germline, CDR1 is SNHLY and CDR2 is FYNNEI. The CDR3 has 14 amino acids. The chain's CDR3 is CASCETGLGNEQFF. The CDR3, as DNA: TGTGCCAGCTGTGAGACAGGGCTGGGGAATGAGCAGTTCTTC.

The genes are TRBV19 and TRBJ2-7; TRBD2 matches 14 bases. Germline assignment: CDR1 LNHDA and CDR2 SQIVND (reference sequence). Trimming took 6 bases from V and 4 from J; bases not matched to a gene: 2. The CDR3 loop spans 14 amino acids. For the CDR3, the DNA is TGTGCCAGTAGGGGGACTAGCGGGAGATACGAGCAGTACTTC. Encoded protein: CASRGTSGRYEQYF.

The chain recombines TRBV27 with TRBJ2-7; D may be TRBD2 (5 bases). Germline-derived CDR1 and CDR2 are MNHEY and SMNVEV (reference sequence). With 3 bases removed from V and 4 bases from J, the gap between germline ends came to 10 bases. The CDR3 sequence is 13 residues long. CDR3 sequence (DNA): TGTGCCAGCAGTTTCGGGAACGAATACGAGCAGTACTTC. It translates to CASSFGNEYEQYF.

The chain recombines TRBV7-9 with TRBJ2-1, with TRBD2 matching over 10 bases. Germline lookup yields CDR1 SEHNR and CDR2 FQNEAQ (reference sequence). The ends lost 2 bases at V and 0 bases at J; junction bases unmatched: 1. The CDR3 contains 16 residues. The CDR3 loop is CASSLSSGSSYNEQFF. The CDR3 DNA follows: TGTGCCAGCAGCTTATCTAGCGGGAGCTCCTACAATGAGCAGTTCTTC.

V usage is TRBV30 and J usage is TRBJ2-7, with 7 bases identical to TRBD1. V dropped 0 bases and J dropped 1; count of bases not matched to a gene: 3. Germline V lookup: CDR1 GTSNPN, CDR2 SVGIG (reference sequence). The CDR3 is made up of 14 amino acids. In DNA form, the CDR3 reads TGTGCCTGGAGTGTCTCGGACAGGTCCTACGAGCAGTACTTC. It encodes CAWSVSDRSYEQYF.

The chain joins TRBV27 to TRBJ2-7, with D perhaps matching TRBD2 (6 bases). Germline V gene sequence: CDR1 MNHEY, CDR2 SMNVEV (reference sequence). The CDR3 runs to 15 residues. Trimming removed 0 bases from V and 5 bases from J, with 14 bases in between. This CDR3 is CASSLSPEGRDEQYF. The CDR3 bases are TGTGCCAGCAGTTTATCCCCGGAGGGCCGGGACGAGCAGTACTTC.

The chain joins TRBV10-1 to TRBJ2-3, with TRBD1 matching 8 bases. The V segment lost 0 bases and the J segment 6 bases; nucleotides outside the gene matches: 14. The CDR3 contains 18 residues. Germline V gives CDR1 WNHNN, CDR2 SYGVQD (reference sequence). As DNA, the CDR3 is TGCGCCAGCAGTGAGTCGCGGACAGGGAATTTTTGGGGCGATACGCAGTATTTT. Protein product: CASSESRTGNFWGDTQYF.

Here the CDR3 DNA reads TGTGCCAGCAGTGATGCGGGGACATCCCTTGATGAGCAGTTCTTC. Translated: CASSDAGTSLDEQFF. J is TRBJ2-1 and V is TRBV7-2; D may be TRBD1 or TRBD2 (6 bases each). Germline CDR1 reads SGHTA; CDR2 reads FQGNSA. This CDR3 spans 15 amino acids. V lost 6 bases to trimming and J lost 8 bases, with 20 bases between them.

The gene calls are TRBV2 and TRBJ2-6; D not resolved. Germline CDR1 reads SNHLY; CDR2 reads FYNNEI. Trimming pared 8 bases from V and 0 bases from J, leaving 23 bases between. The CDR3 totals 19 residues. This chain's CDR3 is CASRGRAARLGSGANVLTF. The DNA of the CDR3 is TGTGCCAGCCGTGGAAGGGCGGCCAGGCTAGGCTCTGGGGCCAACGTCCTGACTTTC.

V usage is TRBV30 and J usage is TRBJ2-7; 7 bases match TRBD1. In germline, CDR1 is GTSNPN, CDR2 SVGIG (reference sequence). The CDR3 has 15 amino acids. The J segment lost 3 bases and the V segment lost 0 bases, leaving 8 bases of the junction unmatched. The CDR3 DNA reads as TGTGCCTGGAGTGTACGGGGACAGTGGGGCTACGAGCAGTACTTC. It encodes CAWSVRGQWGYEQYF.

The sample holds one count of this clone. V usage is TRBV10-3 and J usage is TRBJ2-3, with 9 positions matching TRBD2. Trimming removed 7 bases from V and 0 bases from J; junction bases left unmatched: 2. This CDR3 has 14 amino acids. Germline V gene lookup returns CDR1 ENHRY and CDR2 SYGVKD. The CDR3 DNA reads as TGTGCCATCACTGCGGGAGGGAGCACAGATACGCAGTATTTT. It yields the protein CAITAGGSTDTQYF.

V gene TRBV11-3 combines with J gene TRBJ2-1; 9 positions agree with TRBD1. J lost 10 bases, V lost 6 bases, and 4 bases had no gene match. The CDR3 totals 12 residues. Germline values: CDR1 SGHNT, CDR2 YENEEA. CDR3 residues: CASRQTGGEQFF. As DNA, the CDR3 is TGTGCCAGCAGGCAAACAGGGGGCGAGCAGTTCTTC.

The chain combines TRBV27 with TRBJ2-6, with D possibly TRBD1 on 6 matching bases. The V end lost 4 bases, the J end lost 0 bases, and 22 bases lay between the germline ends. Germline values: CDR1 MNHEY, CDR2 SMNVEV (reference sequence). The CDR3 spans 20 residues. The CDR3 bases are TGTGCCAGCAGTTCATATGCCGTGACAGGACACAACTCTGGGGCCAACGTCCTGACTTTC. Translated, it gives CASSSYAVTGHNSGANVLTF.